A selection of T cell receptor beta chains follows, all from one sample in a study of T cells after yellow fever vaccination. TCRdb ran MiXCR on the 5' RACE reads and lists one entry per CDR3 protein. This table has approximately 300,000 distinct CDR3 sequences, around 6.8% appearing once. The sample in question was PBMCs, obtained about 41 days after the first yellow fever vaccination. Receptor source: a young man who received the YFV17D yellow fever vaccine. CDR3s include the opening cysteine and the closing phenylalanine or tryptophan. Each record gives: CDR3 protein, J gene, V gene, clone size. Clone size is given for some rows only: seen once, a few or many times, or a class if the clone is expanded.

CSARQGIQPQHF,TRBJ1-5,TRBV20-1,NA
CASSLLLAGGPDEQFF,TRBJ2-1,TRBV27,few
CASSKRADWEFF,TRBJ2-1,TRBV7-9,few
CASSQDIQGRYEQYF,TRBJ2-7,TRBV4-3,NA
CSARGPKETQYF,TRBJ2-5,TRBV20-1,few
CASMRQGGLTEAFF,TRBJ1-1,TRBV5-1,NA
CASSLGQPAVWANVLTF,TRBJ2-6,TRBV5-1,NA
CASSDLGPGEQFF,TRBJ2-1,TRBV7-2,NA
CASSQLAGGPNEQFF,TRBJ2-1,TRBV6-1,many
CSARDRTGLRTAFF,TRBJ1-1,TRBV20-1,few
CASSLGVGTGGDEQFF,TRBJ2-1,TRBV5-1,NA
CASAPGLNYGYTF,TRBJ1-2,TRBV27,many
CASRLEGDTIYF,TRBJ1-3,TRBV7-2,many
CASSARSSSYNEQFF,TRBJ2-1,TRBV6-4,few
CASSLNSPPGEPQHF,TRBJ1-5,TRBV7-6,NA
CASSYIAGGPWEQFF,TRBJ2-1,TRBV6-2/TRBV6-3,NA
CASNPGQIWLEQYF,TRBJ2-7,TRBV5-1,NA
CSARDRRGPEAFF,TRBJ1-1,TRBV20-1,NA
CASSPGGPLEQFF,TRBJ2-1,TRBV7-9,many
CSVEEGRQETQYF,TRBJ2-5,TRBV29-1,few
CASSLEGSEQYF,TRBJ2-7,TRBV5-1,many
CASSLARGQGATEAFF,TRBJ1-1,TRBV5-1,NA
CASSLSGIQYEQYF,TRBJ2-7,TRBV5-1,NA
CASKTQGPKYNEQFF,TRBJ2-1,TRBV5-1,many
CASTPRRGGDTQYF,TRBJ2-3,TRBV6-2/TRBV6-3,many
CSVEGPTPRETQYF,TRBJ2-5,TRBV29-1,few
CASGLASRGLDRGAYEQYF,TRBJ2-7,TRBV12-5,few
CASSLADRETQYF,TRBJ2-5,TRBV5-1,few
CSASVTGQGISPLHF,TRBJ1-6,TRBV20-1,NA
CASSLDGGGANEQFF,TRBJ2-1,TRBV5-4,NA
CASSEYGPRTDTQYF,TRBJ2-3,TRBV6-1,NA
CASSLASGGHNEQFF,TRBJ2-1,TRBV7-2,NA
CASSQDGLVSAITDTQYF,TRBJ2-3,TRBV4-3,few
CASSHGGQGSGQPQHF,TRBJ1-5,TRBV16,few
CASSPQGYNSPLHF,TRBJ1-6,TRBV7-6,many
CAISESAGFSNQPQHF,TRBJ1-5,TRBV10-3,few
CASSEGVRGQETQYF,TRBJ2-5,TRBV2,NA
CSALFSEATGEQYF,TRBJ2-7,TRBV29-1,few
CASSLPKGPGTARETQYF,TRBJ2-5,TRBV7-3,few
CASLEGGIGDTQYF,TRBJ2-3,TRBV7-2,few
CASSLERTGVLTTNEKLFF,TRBJ1-4,TRBV11-2,NA
CSVDRVGTGELFF,TRBJ2-2,TRBV29-1,many
CASSPGILSTDTQYF,TRBJ2-3,TRBV27,NA
CASTHVLNTEAFF,TRBJ1-1,TRBV9,many
CSAREGDSYNEQFF,TRBJ2-1,TRBV20-1,few
CASSLLGQGRLYTEAFF,TRBJ1-1,TRBV7-8,few
CASSSIPGRHYGYTF,TRBJ1-2,TRBV7-2,NA
CASSPQGTGIYEQYF,TRBJ2-7,TRBV9,many
CASSLGDSSYEQYF,TRBJ2-7,TRBV5-1,many
CASSSSLRTSDTF,TRBJ1-2,TRBV7-2,many
CASSFGGGNNEQFF,TRBJ2-1,TRBV7-6,NA
CASSATTRLGNEQFF,TRBJ2-1,TRBV6-1,few
CASSLYGGTDTQYF,TRBJ2-3,TRBV7-7,few
CASSLGTATDTQYF,TRBJ2-3,TRBV7-9,NA
CASSFGSPGATGANVLTF,TRBJ2-6,TRBV6-2/TRBV6-3,NA